This T cell receptor beta chain was observed in a study of molecular identifiers for immune sequencing clone quantification. TCRdb ran MiXCR on the PCR reads and lists one entry per CDR3 protein. This sample has a few hundred thousand distinct CDR3 sequences; 24% occur once, and the top ten carry 0.65% to 0.75%. CDR1 is GTSNPN, CDR2 SVGIG, per germline (reference sequence). The CDR3 length is 13 residues. V was clipped by 0 bases and J by 7 bases, with 12 bases between them. This clonotype has just a few counts. The sample was naive CD8+ T cells from blood, with Jurkat cell RNA spiked in. The subset denotes: FACS-sorted CD8+CD4-CCR7+CD45RA+ naive T cells. The chain has TRBV30 and TRBJ1-2; D is possibly TRBD1 (6 bases). The clonotype was recovered from a human donor in good health. Some libraries in this study had Jurkat cell RNA spiked in. CDR3 nucleotide sequence: TGTGCCTGGAGTGTAGCAGGGGAGTTTGGCTACACCTTC. This codes for CAWSVAGEFGYTF.